This T cell receptor (beta chain) came from a study of Ad26.COV2.S vaccination and SARS-CoV-2 variants. Sequencing used immunoSEQ multiplex PCR; TCRdb keeps in-frame clones, though not all of them. This sample has 300,000 to 400,000 clones; approximately 86% occur once, and the top ten carry about 10%. This clone was counted a few times. Treatment defined: roughly 19 received Ad26.COV2.S at low or high dose, single or two shots; a few received placebo; per-sample allocation not given. Samples analyzed were those drawn on day 63 after the first vaccine or placebo injection. This CDR3 is 12 amino acids long. Germline-derived CDR1 and CDR2 are MDHEN and SYDVKM. Trimming shortened V by 6 bases and J by 8 bases, and 8 bases separated the two germline ends.

The chain carries TRBV28 and TRBJ1-6; D remains unclear. The TCR comes from a person aged 18-60 years who received the Ad26.COV2.S COVID-19 vaccine or a placebo. Sample: peripheral blood, taken in a trial of Ad26.COV2.S vaccine versus placebo. The CDR3 DNA reads as TGTGCCAGCAGCACTAACCATTCACCCCTCCACTTT. The encoded protein is CASSTNHSPLHF.